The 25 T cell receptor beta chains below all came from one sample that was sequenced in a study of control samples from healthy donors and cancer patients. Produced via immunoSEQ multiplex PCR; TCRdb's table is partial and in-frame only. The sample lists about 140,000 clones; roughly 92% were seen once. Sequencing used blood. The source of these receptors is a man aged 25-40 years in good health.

For the CDR3, the DNA is TGTGCCAGCAACGGACAGGGGACGAGCACTGAAGCTTTCTTT. This gives the protein CASNGQGTSTEAFF. The rearrangement uses TRBV2 and TRBJ1-1, with 9 bases that match TRBD1. V dropped 7 bases and J dropped 4; count of bases not matched to a gene: 7. Germline loops: CDR1 SNHLY, CDR2 FYNNEI. This CDR3 spans 14 amino acids.

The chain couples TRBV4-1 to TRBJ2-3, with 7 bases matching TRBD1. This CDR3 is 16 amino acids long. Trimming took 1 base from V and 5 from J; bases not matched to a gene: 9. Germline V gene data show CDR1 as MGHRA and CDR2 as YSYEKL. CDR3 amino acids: CASSQVNLQGRDTQYF. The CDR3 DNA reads TGCGCCAGCAGCCAAGTCAACTTACAGGGGAGAGATACGCAGTATTTT.

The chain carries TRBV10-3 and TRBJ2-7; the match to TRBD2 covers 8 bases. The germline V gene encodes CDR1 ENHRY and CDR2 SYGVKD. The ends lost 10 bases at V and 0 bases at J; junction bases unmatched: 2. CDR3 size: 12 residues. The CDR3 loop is CATSGSSYEQYF. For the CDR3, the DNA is TGTGCCACAAGCGGGAGCTCCTACGAGCAGTACTTC.

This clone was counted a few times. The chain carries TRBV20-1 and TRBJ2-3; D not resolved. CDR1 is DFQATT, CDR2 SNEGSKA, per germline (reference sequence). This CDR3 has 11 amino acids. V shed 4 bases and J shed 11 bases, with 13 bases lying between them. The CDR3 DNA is TGCAGTGCTAAAACCAAACAAGGGCAGTATTTT. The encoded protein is CSAKTKQGQYF.

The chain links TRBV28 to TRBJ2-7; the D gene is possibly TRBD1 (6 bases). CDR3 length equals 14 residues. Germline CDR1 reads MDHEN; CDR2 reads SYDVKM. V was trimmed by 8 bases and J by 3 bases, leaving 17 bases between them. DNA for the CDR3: TGTGCCAGCGGATTCCGGGACACCCACTACGAGCAGTACTTC. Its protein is CASGFRDTHYEQYF.

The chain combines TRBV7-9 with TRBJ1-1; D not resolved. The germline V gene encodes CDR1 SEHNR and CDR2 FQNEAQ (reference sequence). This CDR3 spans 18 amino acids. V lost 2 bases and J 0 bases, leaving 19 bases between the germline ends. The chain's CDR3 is CASSLILTARPMNTEAFF. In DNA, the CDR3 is TGTGCCAGCAGCTTAATACTCACCGCGAGACCTATGAACACTGAAGCTTTCTTT.

This chain's CDR3 is CASSYRGAYGYTF. CDR3 nucleotide sequence: TGTGCCAGCAGTTACCGGGGGGCGTATGGCTACACCTTC. The rearrangement links TRBV12-3 or TRBV12-4 to TRBJ1-2; weak D call: TRBD1 (6 bases). The CDR3 extends over 13 amino acids. The V end was cut by 4 bases, the J end by 5 bases, with 11 bases between.

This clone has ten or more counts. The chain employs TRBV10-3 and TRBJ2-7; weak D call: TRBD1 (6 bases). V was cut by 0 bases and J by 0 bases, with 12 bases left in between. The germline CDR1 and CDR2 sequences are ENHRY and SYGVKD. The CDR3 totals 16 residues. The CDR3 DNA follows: TGTGCCATCAGTGAGTCGTTTCTGGACAGCTCCTACGAGCAGTACTTC. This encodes CAISESFLDSSYEQYF.

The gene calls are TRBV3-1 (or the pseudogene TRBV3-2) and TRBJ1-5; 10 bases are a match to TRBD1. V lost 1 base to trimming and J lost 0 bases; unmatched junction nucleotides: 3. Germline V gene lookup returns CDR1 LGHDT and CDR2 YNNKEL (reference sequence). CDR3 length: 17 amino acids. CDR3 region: CASSQGTGGYSNQPQHF. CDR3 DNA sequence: TGTGCCAGCAGCCAAGGGACAGGGGGGTATAGCAATCAGCCCCAGCATTTT.

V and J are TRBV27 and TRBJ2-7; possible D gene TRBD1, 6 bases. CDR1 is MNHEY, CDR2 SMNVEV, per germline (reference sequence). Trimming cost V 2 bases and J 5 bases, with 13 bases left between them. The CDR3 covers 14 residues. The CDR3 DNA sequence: TGTGCCAGCAGTTTACATGGACAGCCCAACGAGCAGTACTTC. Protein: CASSLHGQPNEQYF.

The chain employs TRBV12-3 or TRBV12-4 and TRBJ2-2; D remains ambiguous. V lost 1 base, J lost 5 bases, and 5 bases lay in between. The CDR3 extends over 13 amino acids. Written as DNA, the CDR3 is TGTGCCAGCAGTTTAGGAGCAACCGGGGAGCTGTTTTTT. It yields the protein CASSLGATGELFF.

CDR3 in amino acids: CASSLAARGHEQYF. The CDR3 coding sequence is TGTGCCAGCAGCTTAGCGGCCAGGGGCCACGAGCAGTACTTC. The V call is TRBV7-9, the J call TRBJ2-7; possibly TRBD1 for D (6 bases). The CDR3 runs to 14 residues. Per germline, CDR1 SEHNR and CDR2 FQNEAQ (reference sequence). V was pared by 0 bases and J by 5 bases, with 11 bases between.

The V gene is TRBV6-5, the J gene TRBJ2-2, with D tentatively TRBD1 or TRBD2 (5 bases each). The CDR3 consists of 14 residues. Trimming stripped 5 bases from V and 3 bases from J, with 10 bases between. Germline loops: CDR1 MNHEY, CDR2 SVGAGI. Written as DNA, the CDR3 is TGTGCCAGCAGTACCGGGACCCACACCGGGGAGCTGTTTTTT. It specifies CASSTGTHTGELFF.

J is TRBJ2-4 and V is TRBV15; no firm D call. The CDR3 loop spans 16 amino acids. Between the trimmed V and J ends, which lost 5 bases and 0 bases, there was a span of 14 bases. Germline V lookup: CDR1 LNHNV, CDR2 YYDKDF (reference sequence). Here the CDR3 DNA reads TGTGCCACCAGCTGGTCCCCTGGGCCAGCCAAAAACATTCAGTACTTC. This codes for CATSWSPGPAKNIQYF.

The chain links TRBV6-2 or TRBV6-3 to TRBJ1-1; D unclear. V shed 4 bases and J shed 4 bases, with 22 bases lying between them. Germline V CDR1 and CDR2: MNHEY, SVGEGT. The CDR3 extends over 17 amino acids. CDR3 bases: TGTGCCAGCAGTTCCCCATATAAACTAGACCGGCGCACTGAAGCTTTCTTT. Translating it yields CASSSPYKLDRRTEAFF.

The CDR3 DNA follows: TGTGCCAGCAGCCAACAAGGCTACGAGCAGTACTTC. As protein: CASSQQGYEQYF. The chain carries TRBV3-1 (or the pseudogene TRBV3-2) and TRBJ2-7, with D unclear. The CDR3 has 12 residues. The germline gives CDR1 LGHDT, CDR2 YNNKEL (reference sequence). With 2 bases removed from V and 3 bases from J, the gap between germline ends came to 5 bases.

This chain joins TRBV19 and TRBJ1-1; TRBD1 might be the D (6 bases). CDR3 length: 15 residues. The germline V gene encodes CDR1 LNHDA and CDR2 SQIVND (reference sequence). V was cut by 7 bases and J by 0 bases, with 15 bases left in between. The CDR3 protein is CASTNTGSVNTEAFF. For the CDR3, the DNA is TGTGCCAGTACCAACACAGGGAGCGTGAACACTGAAGCTTTCTTT.

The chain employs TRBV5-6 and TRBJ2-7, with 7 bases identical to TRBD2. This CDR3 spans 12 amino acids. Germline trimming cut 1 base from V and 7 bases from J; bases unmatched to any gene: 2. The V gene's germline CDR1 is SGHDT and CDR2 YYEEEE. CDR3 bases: TGTGCCAGCAGCTTGCCGCGGGGGGAGCAGTACTTC. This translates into CASSLPRGEQYF.

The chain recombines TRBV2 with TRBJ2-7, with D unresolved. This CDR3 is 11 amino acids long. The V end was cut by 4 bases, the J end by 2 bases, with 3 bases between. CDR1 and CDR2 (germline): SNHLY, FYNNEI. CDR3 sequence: CASSGAYEQYF. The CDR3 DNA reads TGTGCCAGCAGTGGGGCCTACGAGCAGTACTTC.

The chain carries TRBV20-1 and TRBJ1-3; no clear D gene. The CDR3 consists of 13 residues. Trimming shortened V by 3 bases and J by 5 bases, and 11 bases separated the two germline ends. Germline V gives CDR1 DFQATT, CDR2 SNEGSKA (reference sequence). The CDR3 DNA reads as TGCAGTGCTAGTCGCCCAGACCGAAACACCATATATTTT. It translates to CSASRPDRNTIYF.

CDR3 coding DNA: TGTGCCAGCAGTCGCGGGGGACAGCGCGATAACTATGGCTACACCTTC. Translation gives CASSRGGQRDNYGYTF. V gene TRBV6-2 or TRBV6-3 combines with J gene TRBJ1-2, with 7 bases identical to TRBD1. CDR3 length equals 16 residues. The V gene's germline CDR1 is MNHEY and CDR2 SVGEGT. V was clipped by 5 bases and J by 1 base; unmatched bases: 10.

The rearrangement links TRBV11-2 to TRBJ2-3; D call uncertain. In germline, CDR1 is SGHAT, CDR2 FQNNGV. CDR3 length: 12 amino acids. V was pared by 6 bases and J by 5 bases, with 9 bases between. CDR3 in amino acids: CASSEIGDTQYF. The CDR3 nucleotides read TGTGCCAGCAGTGAAATCGGAGATACGCAGTATTTT.

This chain's CDR3 is CASRGRTNEKLFF. The CDR3 nucleotides are TGTGCCAGCAGGGGGCGGACTAATGAAAAACTGTTTTTT. The V call is TRBV18, the J call TRBJ1-4; 7 bases agree with TRBD1. Germline loops: CDR1 KGHSH, CDR2 LQKENI. This CDR3 contains 13 residues. After removal of 8 bases from V and 2 bases from J, the junction contained 2 bases not matched to a gene.

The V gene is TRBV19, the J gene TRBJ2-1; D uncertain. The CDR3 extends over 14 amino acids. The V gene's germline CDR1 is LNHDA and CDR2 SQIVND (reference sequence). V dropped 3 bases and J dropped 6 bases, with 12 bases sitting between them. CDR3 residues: CASSIGALGNEQFF. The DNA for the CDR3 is TGTGCCAGTAGTATCGGCGCGTTAGGCAATGAGCAGTTCTTC.

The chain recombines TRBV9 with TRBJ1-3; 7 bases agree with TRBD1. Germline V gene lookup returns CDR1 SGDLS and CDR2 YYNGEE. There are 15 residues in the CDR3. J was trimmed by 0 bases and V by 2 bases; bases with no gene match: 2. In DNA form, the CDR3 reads TGTGCCAGCAGCGTCTGGGACAGCTCTGGAAACACCATATATTTT. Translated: CASSVWDSSGNTIYF.